One and the same sample provided the 17 T cell receptor beta chains below, sequenced in a study of T cell responses to AZD1222 COVID-19 vaccine. Method: immunoSEQ multiplex PCR; TCRdb's copy keeps in-frame clones and lacks some. The data contain some 86,000 clones, 90% of them singletons. The source material was peripheral blood, sampled 28 days after the second AZD1222 dose. The receptors come from an adult who received the AZD1222 COVID-19 vaccine.

The chain carries TRBV7-2 and TRBJ1-1, with unresolved D. V gave up 3 bases and J gave up 5 bases, with 10 bases separating them. This CDR3 is 13 amino acids long. Germline V lookup: CDR1 SGHTA, CDR2 FQGNSA. The CDR3 reads CASSFRGGTEAFF. CDR3 nucleotides: TGTGCCAGCAGCTTCCGGGGTGGAACTGAAGCTTTCTTT.

This clone was seen a single time. The gene calls are TRBV11-2 and TRBJ2-1, with 8 bases lining up with TRBD1. This CDR3 is built from 14 residues. Per the germline V gene, CDR1 is SGHAT and CDR2 is FQNNGV. Trimming cost V 5 bases and J 6 bases; bases outside gene matches: 6. CDR3 residues: CASSRRTGSNEQFF. Written as DNA, the CDR3 is TGTGCCAGCAGCCGCAGGACAGGGTCCAATGAGCAGTTCTTC.

The chain couples TRBV19 to TRBJ1-6; no clear D gene. Looked up from germline, CDR1 is LNHDA and CDR2 is SQIVND (reference sequence). The CDR3 sequence is 16 residues long. The ends were cut back, 6 bases at V and 7 bases at J, with 19 bases in the middle. The CDR3 sequence: CASRPGRENRNSPLHF. In DNA, the CDR3 is TGTGCCAGTAGGCCCGGCCGGGAGAACCGGAATTCACCCCTCCACTTT. Full variable domain (remainder filled in from reference TRBV19 and TRBJ1-6): DGGITQSPKYLFRKEGQNVTLSCEQNLNHDAMYWYRQDPGQGLRLIYYSQIVNDFQKGDIAEGYSVSREKKESFPLTVTSAQKNPTAFYLCASRPGRENRNSPLHFGNGTRLTVT.

This clone came up a few times. The chain joins TRBV11-2 to TRBJ1-4; D is perhaps TRBD1 (5 bases). The germline V gene has CDR1 SGHAT and CDR2 FQNNGV. Trimming stripped 0 bases from V and 0 bases from J, with 14 bases between. This CDR3 has 18 amino acids. CDR3 sequence (DNA): TGTGCCAGCAGCTTAGAGTTTGACAGCTTTGCAACTAATGAAAAACTGTTTTTT. It translates to CASSLEFDSFATNEKLFF.

The chain is built from TRBV9 and TRBJ2-2; D gene unclear. Germline V gene data show CDR1 as SGDLS and CDR2 as YYNGEE. The V and J ends lost 3 bases and 0 bases respectively, with 9 bases between them. CDR3 length equals 15 residues. The CDR3 nucleotides are TGTGCCAGCAGCGCGTTTTTTGCGAACACCGGGGAGCTGTTTTTT. This codes for CASSAFFANTGELFF.

As for this clone: One end of the junction does not line up with germline, which may come from a read error. The V and J genes are TRBV7-7 and TRBJ2-1; D perhaps matches TRBD2 (6 bases). This CDR3 spans 14 amino acids. The germline V gene encodes CDR1 SSHAT and CDR2 FNYEAQ (reference sequence). The CDR3, as DNA: TGTGCTAGCAGCCCCGGGGGTACCTACAATGAGCAGTTCTTC. It is translated as CASSPGGTYNEQFF.

The rearrangement links TRBV19 to TRBJ1-2; D not certain. Trimming left V 3 bases short and J 3 bases short, with 11 bases between. In germline, CDR1 is LNHDA, CDR2 SQIVND (reference sequence). The CDR3 is 14 residues long. CDR3 in amino acids: CASSIGSIDYGYTF. The DNA for the CDR3 is TGTGCCAGTAGTATTGGGTCGATAGACTATGGCTACACCTTC.

The chain employs TRBV6-5 and TRBJ2-7, with 9 bases that match TRBD1. Germline assignment: CDR1 MNHEY and CDR2 SVGAGI. This CDR3 has 15 amino acids. The ends lost 5 bases at V and 6 bases at J; junction bases unmatched: 11. The CDR3 reads CASSRGGQGPGEQYF. In nucleotides, the CDR3 is TGTGCCAGCAGTCGAGGGGGACAGGGACCGGGCGAGCAGTACTTC.

This chain connects TRBV27 to TRBJ1-1, with D maybe TRBD1 (5 bases). V gave up 6 bases and J gave up 0 bases, with 8 bases separating them. The CDR3 consists of 13 residues. Germline assignment: CDR1 MNHEY and CDR2 SMNVEV (reference sequence). In DNA form, the CDR3 reads TGTGCCAGCAGGGGGGGGATGAACACTGAAGCTTTCTTT. It encodes CASRGGMNTEAFF.

V is TRBV19 and J is TRBJ1-5; D is ambiguous. The length of the CDR3 is 15 residues. The V end lost 1 base, the J end lost 0 bases, and 7 bases lay between the germline ends. CDR1 is LNHDA and CDR2 is SQIVND in the germline V gene (reference sequence). CDR3 nucleotide sequence: TGTGCCAGTAGTATAGGCAGTTATAGCAATCAGCCCCAGCATTTT. As protein: CASSIGSYSNQPQHF.

The chain joins TRBV6-5 to TRBJ2-1, with 7 positions matching TRBD2. This CDR3 is built from 14 residues. The germline V gene has CDR1 MNHEY and CDR2 SVGAGI. The trim removed 8 bases at V and 6 bases at J, leaving 10 bases unmatched. CDR3: CASAGTNLPNEQFF. DNA for the CDR3: TGTGCCAGCGCGGGGACTAACCTCCCCAATGAGCAGTTCTTC.

The rearrangement uses TRBV3-1 (or the pseudogene TRBV3-2) and TRBJ2-7; D is perhaps TRBD2 (6 bases). The length of the CDR3 is 14 residues. Per the germline V gene, CDR1 is LGHDT and CDR2 is YNNKEL (reference sequence). V lost 4 bases, J lost 0 bases, and 10 bases lay in between. CDR3 in amino acids: CASSRDSRSYEQYF. CDR3 in DNA: TGTGCCAGCAGCCGGGACTCCCGCTCCTACGAGCAGTACTTC.

The chain has TRBV7-6 and TRBJ1-3; D is ambiguous. The ends were cut back, 3 bases at V and 1 base at J, with 10 bases in the middle. This CDR3 is built from 15 residues. Germline CDR1 is SGHVS and CDR2 is FNYEAQ. This CDR3 reads CASSLVGDSGNTIYF. CDR3 sequence (DNA): TGTGCCAGCAGCTTGGTGGGCGATTCTGGAAACACCATATATTTT.

This clone has only one observation. The V call is TRBV19, the J call TRBJ1-6; D gene unclear. The length of the CDR3 is 13 residues. Germline loops: CDR1 LNHDA, CDR2 SQIVND (reference sequence). V was cut by 3 bases and J by 8 bases, with 8 bases left in between. For the CDR3, the DNA is TGTGCCAGTAGTATTCGCGGGGATTCACCCCTCCACTTT. As protein: CASSIRGDSPLHF.

This clone has a single count. The chain uses TRBV19 and TRBJ1-2; the match to TRBD1 covers 9 bases. CDR1 is LNHDA, CDR2 SQIVND, per germline (reference sequence). V lost 1 base, J lost 7 bases, and 13 bases stayed unmatched. The CDR3 covers 17 residues. CDR3 sequence: CASSIGSTGQGKSGYTF. CDR3 sequence (DNA): TGTGCCAGTAGTATAGGGTCGACGGGACAGGGTAAATCTGGCTACACCTTC.

This chain links TRBV19 with TRBJ2-3; D ambiguous. The CDR3 consists of 15 residues. V was pared by 4 bases and J by 6 bases, with 17 bases between. Germline V gene data show CDR1 as LNHDA and CDR2 as SQIVND (reference sequence). CDR3 protein: CASSTWVDQADTQYF. CDR3 DNA sequence: TGTGCCAGTAGTACGTGGGTCGACCAGGCGGATACGCAGTATTTT.

The chain recombines TRBV5-1 with TRBJ2-3, with D possibly called TRBD1 or TRBD2 (5 bases each). There are 18 residues in the CDR3. The germline gives CDR1 SGHRS, CDR2 YFSETQ. V was clipped by 1 base and J by 1 base, with 19 bases between them. In DNA, the CDR3 is TGCGCCAGCAGCTTGACCTCCGGGACGGAAATCGGCACAGATACGCAGTATTTT. It is translated as CASSLTSGTEIGTDTQYF.